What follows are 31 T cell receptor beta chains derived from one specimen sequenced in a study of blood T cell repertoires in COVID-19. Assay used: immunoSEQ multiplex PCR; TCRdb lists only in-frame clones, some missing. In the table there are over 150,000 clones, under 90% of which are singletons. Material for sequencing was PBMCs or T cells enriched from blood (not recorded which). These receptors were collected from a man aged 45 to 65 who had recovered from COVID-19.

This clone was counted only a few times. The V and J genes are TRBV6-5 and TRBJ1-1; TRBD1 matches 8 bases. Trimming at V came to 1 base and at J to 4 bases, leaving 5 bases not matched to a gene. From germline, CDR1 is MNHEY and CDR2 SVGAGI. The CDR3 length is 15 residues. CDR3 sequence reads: CASSYLDRVGTEAFF. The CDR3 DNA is TGTGCCAGCAGTTACTTGGACAGGGTCGGCACTGAAGCTTTCTTT.

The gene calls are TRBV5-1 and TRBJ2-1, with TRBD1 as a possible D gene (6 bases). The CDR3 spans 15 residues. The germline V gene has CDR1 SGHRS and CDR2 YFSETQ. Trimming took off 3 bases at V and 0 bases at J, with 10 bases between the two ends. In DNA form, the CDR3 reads TGCGCCAGCAGCTCCCAGGGGAGCTCCTACAATGAGCAGTTCTTC. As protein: CASSSQGSSYNEQFF.

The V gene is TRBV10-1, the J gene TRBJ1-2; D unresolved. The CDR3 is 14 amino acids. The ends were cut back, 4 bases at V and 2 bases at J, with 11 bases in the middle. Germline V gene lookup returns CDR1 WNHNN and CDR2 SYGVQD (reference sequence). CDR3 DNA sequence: TGCGCCAGCAGTGGTGGAGCAGCGAACTATGGCTACACCTTC. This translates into CASSGGAANYGYTF.

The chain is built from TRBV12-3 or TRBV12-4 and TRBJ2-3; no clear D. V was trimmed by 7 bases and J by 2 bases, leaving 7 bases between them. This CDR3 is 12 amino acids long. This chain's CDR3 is CASTENTDTQYF. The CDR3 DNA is TGTGCCAGCACCGAGAACACAGATACGCAGTATTTT.

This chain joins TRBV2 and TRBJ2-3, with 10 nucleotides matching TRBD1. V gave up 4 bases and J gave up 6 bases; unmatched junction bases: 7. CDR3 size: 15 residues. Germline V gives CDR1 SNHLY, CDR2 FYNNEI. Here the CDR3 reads CASSGGTGARDTQYF. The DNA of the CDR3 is TGTGCCAGCAGTGGAGGGACAGGGGCGCGGGATACGCAGTATTTT.

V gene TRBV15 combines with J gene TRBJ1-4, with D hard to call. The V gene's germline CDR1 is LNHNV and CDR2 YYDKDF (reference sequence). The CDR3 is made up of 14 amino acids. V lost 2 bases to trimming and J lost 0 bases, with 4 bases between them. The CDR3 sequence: CATSRLSTNEKLFF. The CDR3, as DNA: TGTGCCACCAGCAGACTTTCAACTAATGAAAAACTGTTTTTT.

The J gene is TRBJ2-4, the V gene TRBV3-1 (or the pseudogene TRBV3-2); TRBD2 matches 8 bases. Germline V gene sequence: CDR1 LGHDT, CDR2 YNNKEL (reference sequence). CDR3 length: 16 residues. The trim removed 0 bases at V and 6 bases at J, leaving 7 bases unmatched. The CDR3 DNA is TGTGCCAGCAGCCAAGATCGGCGGGGGGTAGGAAACATTCAGTACTTC. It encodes CASSQDRRGVGNIQYF.

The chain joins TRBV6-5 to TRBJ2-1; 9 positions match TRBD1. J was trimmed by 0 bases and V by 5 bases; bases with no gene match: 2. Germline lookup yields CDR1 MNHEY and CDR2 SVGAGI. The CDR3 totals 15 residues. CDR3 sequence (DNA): TGTGCCAGCAGTACGGACAGGGGCTCCTACAATGAGCAGTTCTTC. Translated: CASSTDRGSYNEQFF.

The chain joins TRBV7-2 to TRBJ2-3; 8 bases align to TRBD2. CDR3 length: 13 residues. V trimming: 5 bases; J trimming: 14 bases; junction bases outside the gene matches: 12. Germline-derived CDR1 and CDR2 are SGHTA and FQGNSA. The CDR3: CASSTGLAAGRYF. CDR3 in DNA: TGTGCCAGCAGCACCGGACTAGCAGCCGGTCGGTATTTT.

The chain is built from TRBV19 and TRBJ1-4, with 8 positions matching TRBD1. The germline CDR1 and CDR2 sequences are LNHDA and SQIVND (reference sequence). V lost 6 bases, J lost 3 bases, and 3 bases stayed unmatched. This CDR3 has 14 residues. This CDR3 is CASRDRGANEKLFF. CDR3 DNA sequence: TGTGCCAGTAGAGACAGGGGAGCTAATGAAAAACTGTTTTTT.

CDR3 in amino acids: CASSPRTGGWTDTQYF. The CDR3 region has the DNA TGTGCCAGCAGCCCCCGGACAGGGGGTTGGACAGATACGCAGTATTTT. The genes are TRBV11-2 and TRBJ2-3; 10 bases map to TRBD1. This CDR3 has 16 amino acids. Germline CDR1 is SGHAT and CDR2 is FQNNGV. The V segment lost 5 bases and the J segment 3 bases; nucleotides outside the gene matches: 8. Together with reference TRBV11-2 and TRBJ2-3, the CDR3 gives the full variable domain: EAGVAQSPRYKIIEKRQSVAFWCNPISGHATLYWYQQILGQGPKLLIQFQNNGVVDDSQLPKDRFSAERLKGVDSTLKIQPAKLEDSAVYLCASSPRTGGWTDTQYFGPGTRLTVL.

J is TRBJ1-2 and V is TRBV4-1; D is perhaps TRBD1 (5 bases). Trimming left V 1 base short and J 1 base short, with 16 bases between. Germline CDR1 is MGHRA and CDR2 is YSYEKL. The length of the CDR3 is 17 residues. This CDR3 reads CASSQGTPLANNYGYTF. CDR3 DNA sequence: TGCGCCAGCAGCCAAGGGACACCGTTAGCTAATAACTATGGCTACACCTTC.

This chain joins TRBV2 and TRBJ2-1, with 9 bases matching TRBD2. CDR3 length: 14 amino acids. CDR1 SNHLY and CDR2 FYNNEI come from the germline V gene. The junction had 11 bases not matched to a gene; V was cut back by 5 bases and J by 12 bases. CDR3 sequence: CASSLAGPLPRQFF. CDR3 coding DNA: TGTGCCAGCAGTCTAGCGGGGCCCCTTCCACGGCAGTTCTTC.

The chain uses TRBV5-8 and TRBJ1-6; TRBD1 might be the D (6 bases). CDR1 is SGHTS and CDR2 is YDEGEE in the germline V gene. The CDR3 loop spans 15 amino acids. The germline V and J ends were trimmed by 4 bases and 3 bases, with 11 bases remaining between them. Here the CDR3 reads CASSDGTSYNSPLHF. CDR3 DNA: TGTGCCAGCAGCGATGGGACAAGCTATAATTCACCCCTCCACTTT.

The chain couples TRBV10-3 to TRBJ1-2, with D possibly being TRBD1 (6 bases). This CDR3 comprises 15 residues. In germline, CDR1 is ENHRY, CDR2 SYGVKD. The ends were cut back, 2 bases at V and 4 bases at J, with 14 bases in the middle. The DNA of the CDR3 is TGTGCCATCAGTGAGCCCGGGGGGGGCACCTATGGCTACACCTTC. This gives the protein CAISEPGGGTYGYTF.

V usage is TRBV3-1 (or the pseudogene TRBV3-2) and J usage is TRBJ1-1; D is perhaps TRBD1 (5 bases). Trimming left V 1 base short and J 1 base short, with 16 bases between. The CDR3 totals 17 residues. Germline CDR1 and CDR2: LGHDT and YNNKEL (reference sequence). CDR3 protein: CASSQVAGPTTNTEAFF. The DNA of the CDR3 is TGTGCCAGCAGCCAAGTGGCGGGACCTACCACGAACACTGAAGCTTTCTTT.

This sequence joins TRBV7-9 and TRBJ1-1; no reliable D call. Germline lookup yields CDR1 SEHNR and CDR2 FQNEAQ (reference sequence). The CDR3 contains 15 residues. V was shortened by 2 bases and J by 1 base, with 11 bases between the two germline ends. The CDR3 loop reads CASSLIRSENTEAFF. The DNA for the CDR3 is TGTGCCAGCAGCTTAATACGCAGTGAGAACACTGAAGCTTTCTTT. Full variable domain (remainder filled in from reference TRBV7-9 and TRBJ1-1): DTGVSQNPRHKITKRGQNVTFRCDPISEHNRLYWYRQTLGQGPEFLTYFQNEAQLEKSRLLSDRFSAERPKGSFSTLEIQRTEQGDSAMYLCASSLIRSENTEAFFGQGTRLTVV.

CDR3 sequence reads: CASSEIGVSGYTF. CDR3 nucleotides: TGTGCCAGCAGTGAAATCGGGGTTTCCGGCTACACCTTC. The V and J genes are TRBV6-1 and TRBJ1-2; D is undetermined. The CDR3 length is 13 residues. Per the germline V gene, CDR1 is MNHNS and CDR2 is SASEGT. V was trimmed by 2 bases and J by 8 bases, leaving 12 bases between them.

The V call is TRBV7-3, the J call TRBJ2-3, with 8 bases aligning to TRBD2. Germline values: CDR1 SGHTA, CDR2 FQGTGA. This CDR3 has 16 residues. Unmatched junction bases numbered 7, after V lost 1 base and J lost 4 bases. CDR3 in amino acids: CASSLRGSGAPDTQYF. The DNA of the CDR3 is TGTGCCAGCAGCTTAAGGGGTAGCGGGGCCCCAGATACGCAGTATTTT.

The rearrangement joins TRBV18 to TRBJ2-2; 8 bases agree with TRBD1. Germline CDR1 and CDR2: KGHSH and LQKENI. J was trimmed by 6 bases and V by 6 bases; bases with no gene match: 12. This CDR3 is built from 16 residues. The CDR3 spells CASSLAGGRSAGELFF. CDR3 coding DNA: TGTGCCAGCTCCCTTGCAGGGGGCCGTTCCGCCGGGGAGCTGTTTTTT.

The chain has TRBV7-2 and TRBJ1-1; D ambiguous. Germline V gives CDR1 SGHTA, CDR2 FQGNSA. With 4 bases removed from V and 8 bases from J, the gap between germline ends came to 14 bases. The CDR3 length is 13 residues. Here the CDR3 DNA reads TGTGCCAGCAGCTCGGACTCGGTGGGCGAAGCTTTCTTT. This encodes CASSSDSVGEAFF.

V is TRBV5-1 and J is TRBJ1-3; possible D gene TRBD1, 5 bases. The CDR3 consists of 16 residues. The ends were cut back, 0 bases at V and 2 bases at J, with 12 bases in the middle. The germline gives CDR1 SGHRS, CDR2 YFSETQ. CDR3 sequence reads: CASSLVGPGTGNTIYF. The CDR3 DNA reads TGCGCCAGCAGCTTGGTGGGGCCTGGAACTGGAAACACCATATATTTT.

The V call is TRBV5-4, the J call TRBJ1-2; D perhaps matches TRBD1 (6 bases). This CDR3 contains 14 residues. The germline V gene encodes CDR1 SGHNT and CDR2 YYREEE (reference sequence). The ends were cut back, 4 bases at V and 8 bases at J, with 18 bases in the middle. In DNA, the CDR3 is TGTGCCAGCAGCCGACCAACAGGGTCAAGGGGCTACACCTTC. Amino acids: CASSRPTGSRGYTF.

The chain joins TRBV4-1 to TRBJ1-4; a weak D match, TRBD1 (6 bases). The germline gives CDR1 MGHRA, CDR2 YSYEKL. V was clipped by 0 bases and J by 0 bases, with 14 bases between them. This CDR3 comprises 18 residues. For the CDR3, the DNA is TGCGCCAGCAGCCAAGATATATGGGGGACAACAACTAATGAAAAACTGTTTTTT. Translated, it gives CASSQDIWGTTTNEKLFF.

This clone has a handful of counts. The CDR3 here is CATSRARGAYEQYF. CDR3 DNA: TGTGCCACCAGCAGAGCGCGGGGCGCCTACGAGCAGTACTTC. The V gene is TRBV15, the J gene TRBJ2-7; D is possibly TRBD2 (6 bases). Germline CDR1 LNHNV, CDR2 YYDKDF (reference sequence). CDR3 length: 14 residues. V was cut by 1 base and J by 2 bases, with 9 bases left in between.

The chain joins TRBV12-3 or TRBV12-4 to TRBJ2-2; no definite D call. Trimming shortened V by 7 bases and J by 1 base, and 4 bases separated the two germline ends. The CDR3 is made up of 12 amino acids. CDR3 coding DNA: TGTGCCAGCACAGGGAACACCGGGGAGCTGTTTTTT. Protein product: CASTGNTGELFF.

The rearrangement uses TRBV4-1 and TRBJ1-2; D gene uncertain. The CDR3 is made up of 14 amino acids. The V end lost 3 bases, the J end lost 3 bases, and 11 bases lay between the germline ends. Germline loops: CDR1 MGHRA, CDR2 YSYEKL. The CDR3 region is CASSHIRTDYGYTF. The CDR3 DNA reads TGCGCCAGCAGCCATATCCGGACTGACTATGGCTACACCTTC.

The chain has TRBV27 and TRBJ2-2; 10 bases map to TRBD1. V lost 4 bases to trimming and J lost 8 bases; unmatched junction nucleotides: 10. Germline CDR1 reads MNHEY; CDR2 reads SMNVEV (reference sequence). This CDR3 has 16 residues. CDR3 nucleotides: TGTGCCAGCAGTTCAAGCCGGGACAGGGGTCCAGGGGAGCTGTTTTTT. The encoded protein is CASSSSRDRGPGELFF.

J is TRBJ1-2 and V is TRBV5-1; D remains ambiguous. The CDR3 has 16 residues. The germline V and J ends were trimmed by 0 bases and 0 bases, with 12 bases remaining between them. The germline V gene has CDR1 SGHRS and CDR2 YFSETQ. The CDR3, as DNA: TGCGCCAGCAGCTTGGATACGGGGAGAGCTAACTATGGCTACACCTTC. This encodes CASSLDTGRANYGYTF.

CDR3 sequence reads: CASSWGQSETQYF. For the CDR3, the DNA is TGTGCCAGCAGCTGGGGACAGTCGGAGACCCAGTACTTC. The chain uses TRBV7-8 and TRBJ2-5; 7 positions match TRBD1. The germline gives CDR1 SGHVS, CDR2 FQNEAQ. The length of the CDR3 is 13 residues. Trimming took 4 bases from V and 5 from J; bases not matched to a gene: 4.

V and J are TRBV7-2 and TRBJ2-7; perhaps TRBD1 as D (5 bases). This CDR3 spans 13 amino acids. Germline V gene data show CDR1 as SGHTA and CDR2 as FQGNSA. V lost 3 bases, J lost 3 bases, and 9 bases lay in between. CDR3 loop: CASSFGQGYEQYF. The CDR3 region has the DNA TGTGCCAGCAGCTTCGGCCAGGGCTACGAGCAGTACTTC.